Following are 7 T cell receptor beta chains from one sample sequenced in a study of blood T cell repertoires in COVID-19. Some clones are missing from TCRdb's copy, which holds only in-frame ones; the method was immunoSEQ multiplex PCR. The repertoire holds about 170,000 clones, around four fifths seen once, with 3.5% to 4% in the top ten. The sequenced material came from PBMCs or T cells enriched from blood (not recorded which). Source of these receptors: a woman between 50 and 59 years old in a cohort exposed to, infected with or recovered from COVID-19 (not recorded which).

This clone showed up just once. The V call is TRBV15, the J call TRBJ1-1; D possibly corresponds to TRBD1 (5 bases). The CDR3 is made up of 15 amino acids. The germline CDR1 and CDR2 sequences are LNHNV and YYDKDF (reference sequence). V shed 2 bases and J shed 4 bases, with 14 bases lying between them. The CDR3 DNA follows: TGTGCCACCAGCAGACAACTTCCAGGGTCCACTGAAGCTTTCTTT. Amino acids: CATSRQLPGSTEAFF.

This chain links TRBV3-1 (or the pseudogene TRBV3-2) with TRBJ1-4; D is undetermined. CDR3 length equals 14 residues. Germline assignment: CDR1 LGHDT and CDR2 YNNKEL (reference sequence). Trimming shortened V by 5 bases and J by 7 bases, and 14 bases separated the two germline ends. The CDR3 protein is CASSSRGTSEKLFF. CDR3 bases: TGTGCCAGCAGCTCCCGAGGTACGAGTGAAAAACTGTTTTTT.

This CDR3 is CSVEGEGLAGEGAYEQYF. The CDR3 nucleotides read TGCAGCGTTGAAGGGGAAGGTCTAGCGGGAGAAGGAGCCTACGAGCAGTACTTC. The chain couples TRBV29-1 to TRBJ2-7; 10 bases match TRBD2. This CDR3 comprises 18 residues. V shed 1 base and J 2 bases; nucleotides not matched to a gene: 14. CDR1 is SQVTM and CDR2 is ANQGSEA in the germline V gene.

This sequence joins TRBV27 and TRBJ1-6; D is unclear. Germline CDR1 and CDR2: MNHEY and SMNVEV (reference sequence). The CDR3 extends over 17 amino acids. With 2 bases removed from V and 0 bases from J, the gap between germline ends came to 11 bases. The DNA for the CDR3 is TGTGCCAGCAGTTTAGGATCACAGAGCTCCTATAATTCACCCCTCCACTTT. It encodes CASSLGSQSSYNSPLHF.

The chain combines TRBV29-1 with TRBJ1-5; TRBD1 aligns across 8 bases. The V gene end was trimmed by 6 bases and the J gene end by 4 bases; junction bases not matched to a gene: 11. Germline values: CDR1 SQVTM, CDR2 ANQGSEA. This CDR3 has 15 amino acids. The CDR3 protein is CSVAGTGAPNQPQHF. In DNA, the CDR3 is TGCAGCGTGGCCGGGACAGGCGCTCCTAATCAGCCCCAGCATTTT. Supplemented by reference TRBV29-1 and TRBJ1-5, the full variable domain reads SAVISQKPSRDICQRGTSLTIQCQVDSQVTMMFWYRQQPGQSLTLIATANQGSEATYESGFVIDKFPISRPNLTFSTLTVSNMSPEDSSIYLCSVAGTGAPNQPQHFGDGTRLSIL.

V is TRBV3-1 (or the pseudogene TRBV3-2) and J is TRBJ2-7; a weak D match, TRBD1 (6 bases). Trimming left V 3 bases short and J 2 bases short, with 14 bases between. Germline lookup yields CDR1 LGHDT and CDR2 YNNKEL (reference sequence). The CDR3 is made up of 15 amino acids. CDR3 amino acids: CASSHEGGIPYEQYF. CDR3 nucleotide sequence: TGTGCCAGCAGCCACGAAGGGGGAATCCCCTACGAGCAGTACTTC.

J is TRBJ1-1 and V is TRBV28; no clear D gene. The germline V gene has CDR1 MDHEN and CDR2 SYDVKM. Deletions cut 7 bases from V and 8 bases from J, with 20 bases between. The CDR3 runs 14 residues. This CDR3 is CASNKRSYRSEAFF. The CDR3 DNA follows: TGTGCCAGCAACAAACGCTCATACAGAAGCGAAGCTTTCTTT.